The 8 T cell receptor beta chains in this list originate from one sample, sequenced in a study of CD8 T cells in ankylosing spondylitis (dated by TCRdb to the late 2010s). Overall study results and their limits: Blood from ankylosing spondylitis patients appeared to be characterized by a TCR beta motif made up of under ten highly homologous amino acid variants.

Libraries were built with 5' RACE. This sample was sequenced with an Illumina HiSeq 2500. TCRdb trimmed public reads at Q25 via fastp, called clones via MiXCR and kept in-frame beta chains. Here each entry gathers all rows of one CDR3 protein and keeps the most common genes and DNA. The sample table records fewer than 550,000 distinct CDR3 sequences; 5.3% of these occur just once. Clones ranked in the top ten supply around 3.5% of the sample. For these TCRs, the target antigens are not known. The material sequenced was blood, either unsorted or a sorted T cell fraction (not recorded which). Receptor source: a male donor with ankylosing spondylitis.

This clonotype was recorded many times. The genes are TRBV6-5 and TRBJ1-1, with TRBD1 matching 7 bases. The ends lost 5 bases at V and 0 bases at J; junction bases unmatched: 9. Germline V CDR1 and CDR2: MNHEY, SVGAGI. The CDR3 contains 16 residues. CDR3: CASSRDRPSLNTEAFF. As DNA, the CDR3 is TGTGCCAGCAGTCGGGACAGACCTTCCCTGAACACTGAAGCTTTCTTT.

This sequence joins TRBV7-9 and TRBJ1-4; D is undetermined. The germline V gene encodes CDR1 SEHNR and CDR2 FQNEAQ (reference sequence). The CDR3 contains 12 residues. Trimming left V 3 bases short and J 7 bases short, with 6 bases between. The DNA for the CDR3 is TGTGCCAGCAGCTTTAAACTTGAAAAACTGTTTTTT. Encoded protein: CASSFKLEKLFF.

At least ten counts were recorded for this clonotype. J is TRBJ2-3 and V is TRBV29-1; 10 nucleotides agree with TRBD1. The CDR3 covers 17 residues. Germline trimming cut 5 bases from V and 6 bases from J; bases unmatched to any gene: 17. In germline, CDR1 is SQVTM, CDR2 ANQGSEA. In DNA form, the CDR3 reads TGCAGCGTTAGATCGCTTCTGGGACAGGGGACTTTGGATACGCAGTATTTT. Residues: CSVRSLLGQGTLDTQYF.

This clonotype was picked up many times. This chain connects TRBV21-1 to TRBJ1-2. TRBV21-1 constitutes a pseudogene. The length of the CDR3 is 15 residues. The CDR3 reads CASSIIPYANYGYTF. For the CDR3, the DNA is TGTGCCAGCAGCATTATCCCTTATGCGAACTATGGCTACACCTTC.

At least ten counts were recorded for this clonotype. The chain links TRBV5-1 to TRBJ1-1; D uncertain. This CDR3 contains 14 residues. The V gene lost 3 bases and the J gene lost 3 bases, with 12 bases spanning the gap. Germline CDR1 SGHRS, CDR2 YFSETQ. Written as DNA, the CDR3 is TGCGCCAGCAGCTCTGGGCCTCGGGACACTGAAGCTTTCTTT. Translated: CASSSGPRDTEAFF. The whole variable domain, remainder taken from reference TRBV5-1 and TRBJ1-1, is KAGVTQTPRYLIKTRGQQVTLSCSPISGHRSVSWYQQTPGQGLQFLFEYFSETQRNKGNFPGRFSGRQFSNSRSEMNVSTLELGDSALYLCASSSGPRDTEAFFGQGTRLTVV.

In its sample, this clonotype was seen many times. The chain carries TRBV4-3 and TRBJ2-7; maybe TRBD2 (6 bases). This CDR3 is built from 15 residues. The germline V and J ends were trimmed by 1 base and 4 bases, with 14 bases remaining between them. The germline V gene encodes CDR1 LGHNA and CDR2 YSLEER. CDR3 bases: TGCGCCAGCAGCCAAGCCGCGGGGACGGGGTACGAGCAGTACTTC. This translates into CASSQAAGTGYEQYF.

This clonotype was seen at least ten times. The chain carries TRBV10-3 and TRBJ1-2, with D possibly TRBD1 on 6 matching bases. Germline values: CDR1 ENHRY, CDR2 SYGVKD. V was trimmed by 10 bases and J by 4 bases, leaving 22 bases between them. CDR3 length: 15 amino acids. The CDR3 loop reads CATSGGGGDGYGYTF. The CDR3 DNA reads as TGTGCCACCAGCGGAGGGGGGGGCGACGGCTATGGCTACACCTTC.

This clonotype was detected ten times or more. The rearrangement links TRBV20-1 to TRBJ2-7, with 8 bases that match TRBD1. V lost 5 bases to trimming and J lost 3 bases; unmatched junction nucleotides: 3. Germline assignment: CDR1 DFQATT and CDR2 SNEGSKA (reference sequence). The CDR3 consists of 12 residues. The CDR3: CSAPGTGYEQYF. In DNA, the CDR3 is TGCAGTGCTCCTGGGACAGGCTACGAGCAGTACTTC.